These 3 T cell receptor beta chains were sequenced from one sample in a study of shared clonotypes between healthy human individuals. The repertoire was sequenced with immunoSEQ multiplex PCR; TCRdb's copy has only in-frame clones and lacks some. There are 750,000 to 1,000,000 clones in the sample; 80% to 95% occur only once, and around 24% lies in the top ten. Naivety among CD8 cells was defined by CD45RO negativity and positive CCR7 selection, thereby excluding terminally differentiated effector memory CD45RA+ cells. Specimen: naive CD8+ T cells sorted from blood. The receptor source for this set is a man aged 25-45 years in good health.

The chain joins TRBV6-1 to TRBJ1-5; 8 nucleotides align to TRBD1. This CDR3 is built from 11 residues. Germline assignment: CDR1 MNHNS and CDR2 SASEGT. V shed 7 bases, J shed 7 bases, and the junction held 0 bases outside the gene matches. CDR3 bases: TGTGCCAGCACAGGGGGCCAGCCCCAGCATTTT. It is translated as CASTGGQPQHF.

The V gene is TRBV7-9, the J gene TRBJ1-1; 8 positions agree with TRBD1. The CDR3 runs to 16 residues. Germline V gives CDR1 SEHNR, CDR2 FQNEAQ (reference sequence). J gave up 4 bases and V 8 bases, and 15 bases lay outside the gene matches. The chain's CDR3 is CASQRWQGAPSTEAFF. The CDR3 bases are TGTGCCAGCCAGCGGTGGCAGGGGGCCCCTAGCACTGAAGCTTTCTTT.

This clone was recorded once. This chain uses TRBV18 with TRBJ2-5, with 7 bases aligning to TRBD2. The CDR3 runs 19 residues. CDR1 KGHSH and CDR2 LQKENI come from the germline V gene. V shed 3 bases, J shed 4 bases, and the junction held 20 bases outside the gene matches. The CDR3 loop reads CASSPRQSSGLSSRETQYF. CDR3 coding DNA: TGTGCCAGCTCACCTCGCCAAAGCTCGGGACTAAGTTCCCGAGAGACCCAGTACTTC. Full variable domain (remainder filled in from reference TRBV18 and TRBJ2-5): NAGVMQNPRHLVRRRGQEARLRCSPMKGHSHVYWYRQLPEEGLKFMVYLQKENIIDESGMPKERFSAEFPKEGPSILRIQQVVRGDSAAYFCASSPRQSSGLSSRETQYFGPGTRLLVL.